This TCR beta chain appears in the sequencing data of a study of OX40 agonist ivuxolimab in advanced cancers. Study-wide background: 30% to 40% of patients had received prior checkpoint inhibitor therapy.

TCRdb's copy holds only in-frame clones and misses some; the assay was immunoSEQ multiplex PCR. This sample has 25,000 to 30,000 clones, with around 82% found just once. The CDR3 consists of 17 residues. In germline, CDR1 is KGHSH, CDR2 LQKENI. V lost 3 bases, J lost 2 bases, and 6 bases stayed unmatched. The sequences come from CD4+ or CD8+ T cells sorted from blood, collected in a trial of the OX40 agonist ivuxolimab. This sequence joins TRBV18 and TRBJ2-5, with 13 bases aligning to TRBD2. The source of this sequence is an adult with an advanced solid tumor such as melanoma, head and neck, liver or kidney cancer. The CDR3 nucleotides read TGTGCCAGCTCACCGCAGGGACTAGCGGGGCCTCAAGAGACCCAGTACTTC. Protein sequence: CASSPQGLAGPQETQYF.